Below are 9 T cell receptor beta chains sequenced from a single sample in a study of T cells in Graves' hyperthyroidism and ophthalmopathy. What was amplified from RNA transcripts were TCR beta CDR3 regions. Using the HTBI primer set, a first-round RT-PCR was run on the TCR CDR3. MiXCR, applied by TCRdb to the multiplex PCR reads, yields one record per CDR3 protein. Counted here are 160,000 or so distinct CDR3 sequences, roughly 9.4% occurring once; the ten biggest clones make up 22%. Sequenced sample: blood. The source is a woman aged 18-29 years with Graves' hyperthyroidism that later progressed to Graves' ophthalmopathy.

This clonotype was detected only a few times. The CDR3 loop reads CASSITSRLGETQYF. The CDR3 coding sequence is TGTGCCAGTAGTATAACGTCTCGACTCGGAGAGACCCAGTACTTC. The V call is TRBV19, the J call TRBJ2-5; D gene ambiguous. The length of the CDR3 is 15 residues. Trimming stripped 2 bases from V and 4 bases from J, with 14 bases between. Germline V gene sequence: CDR1 LNHDA, CDR2 SQIVND (reference sequence).

At least ten counts were recorded for this clonotype. The gene calls are TRBV4-1 and TRBJ1-1; D is possibly TRBD1 (6 bases). Germline CDR1 MGHRA, CDR2 YSYEKL. The CDR3 length is 15 residues. V was clipped by 4 bases and J by 4 bases, with 16 bases between them. Here the CDR3 DNA reads TGCGCCAGCAGCCTCGCCCAGGGGTATCGCACTGAAGCTTTCTTT. This encodes CASSLAQGYRTEAFF.

This clonotype was seen repeatedly, ten times or more. The V and J genes are TRBV7-3 and TRBJ1-1; D remains unclear. Germline V lookup: CDR1 SGHTA, CDR2 FQGTGA. The CDR3 runs 13 residues. V lost 3 bases to trimming and J lost 5 bases, with 10 bases between them. CDR3 loop: CASSLSGKTEAFF. In DNA form, the CDR3 reads TGTGCCAGCAGCTTGTCCGGGAAGACTGAAGCTTTCTTT.

This clonotype was counted at least ten times. V and J are TRBV20-1 and TRBJ1-2; D is possibly TRBD1 (5 bases). The CDR3 spans 11 residues. Trimming shortened V by 6 bases and J by 2 bases, and 7 bases separated the two germline ends. Germline V gene data show CDR1 as DFQATT and CDR2 as SNEGSKA (reference sequence). DNA for the CDR3: TGCAGTGCAGGGGTCAACTATGGCTACACCTTC. This gives the protein CSAGVNYGYTF.

This clonotype came up many times. The genes are TRBV24-1 and TRBJ1-2; 8 bases are a match to TRBD1. The germline V gene encodes CDR1 KGHDR and CDR2 SFDVKD. V shed 4 bases, J shed 6 bases, and the junction held 6 bases outside the gene matches. The CDR3 has 14 residues. The CDR3 is CATSDLDRVNGYTF. DNA for the CDR3: TGTGCCACCAGTGACTTGGACAGGGTGAATGGCTACACCTTC.

J is TRBJ1-2 and V is TRBV7-6; D is possibly TRBD1 (5 bases). CDR1 is SGHVS and CDR2 is FNYEAQ in the germline V gene. Trimming removed 5 bases from V and 5 bases from J, with 12 bases in between. The CDR3 runs to 13 residues. The CDR3, as DNA: TGTGCCAGCAGCAAGGCGGGGGTATATGGCTACACCTTC. It is translated as CASSKAGVYGYTF.

This clonotype was seen ten or more times. The V and J genes are TRBV19 and TRBJ1-4, with D perhaps TRBD1 (5 bases). V was pared by 1 base and J by 0 bases, with 15 bases between. The CDR3 has 18 amino acids. From germline, CDR1 is LNHDA and CDR2 SQIVND (reference sequence). CDR3 sequence reads: CASSIGPTAPATNEKLFF. CDR3 sequence (DNA): TGTGCCAGTAGTATAGGTCCGACAGCACCCGCAACTAATGAAAAACTGTTTTTT.

Many counts were recorded for this clonotype. This chain joins TRBV27 and TRBJ2-3; D gene ambiguous. V was pared by 6 bases and J by 4 bases, with 20 bases between. CDR3 length: 16 residues. Per the germline V gene, CDR1 is MNHEY and CDR2 is SMNVEV (reference sequence). This CDR3 reads CASSSKRRAIADTQYF. The CDR3 nucleotides read TGTGCCAGCAGCTCAAAACGTAGGGCTATAGCAGATACGCAGTATTTT.

The V and J genes are TRBV7-6 and TRBJ2-3, with TRBD2 identical over 9 bases. Germline CDR1 SGHVS, CDR2 FNYEAQ. The CDR3 sequence is 15 residues long. The junction had 7 bases not matched to a gene; V was cut back by 8 bases and J by 1 base. In nucleotides, the CDR3 is TGTGCCAGCGGTGGCGGGGGGGCTCGCACAGATACGCAGTATTTT. Translating it yields CASGGGGARTDTQYF.